This TCR beta chain originates from a study of regulatory T cells in long-lasting Graves disease. The time point is: newly diagnosed GD, antithyroid drugs for less than 3 months. The TCR library was made from RNA extracted from PBMCs. Points from the study as a whole: Persistent Graves' patients showed reduced TCR diversity versus newly diagnosed patients. With persistent disease, TRBV28, TRBJ1-2 and TRBJ2-5 were the favored segments.

Building the TCR beta libraries relied on iRepertoire HTBI primers, and CDR3 regions underwent Arm-PCR. TCRdb reanalysed the multiplex PCR reads using MiXCR and keeps one entry per CDR3 protein. The sample shows approximately 470,000 distinct CDR3 sequences, around 15% of them seen only once. This clonotype was counted at least ten times. Its antigen is still unknown. V lost 4 bases and J lost 2, with 8 bases in between. Germline V lookup: CDR1 KGHDR, CDR2 SFDVKD. This CDR3 contains 14 residues. These data were also filed under a second study, of T cells in Graves' hyperthyroidism and ophthalmopathy. That report notes: HTBI primers were employed in a first-round RT-PCR of the TCR CDR3. Blood also contained most expanded thyroid clonotypes above 0.001.

The origin of this receptor is a man in his forties with Graves disease. The rearrangement uses TRBV24-1 and TRBJ1-5; TRBD1 is a possible D gene (6 bases). Sequencing was performed on peripheral blood mononuclear cells (PBMCs), taken at new diagnosis, from a patient treated with antithyroid drugs. Written as DNA, the CDR3 is TGTGCCACCAGTGACAGGGGAGGCAATCAGCCCCAGCATTTT. Encoded protein: CATSDRGGNQPQHF.